This T cell receptor (beta chain) is drawn from a study of T cell responses to AZD1222 COVID-19 vaccine. Assay: immunoSEQ multiplex PCR; the TCRdb copy retains only in-frame clones and omits some. The sample holds over 110,000 clones, 80% to 95% seen once. This clone was found once. This CDR3 has 16 residues. The sequencing here drew on peripheral blood, taken on day 0 of AZD1222 vaccination. The origin of this receptor is an adult in good health. This chain joins TRBV21-1 and TRBJ2-7; the D call TRBD1 from the table was never checked on the DNA. TRBV21-1 is deemed a pseudogene. This CDR3 is CASSKGAYRGNYEQYF. The CDR3 DNA follows: TGTGCCAGCAGCAAAGGGGCCTACAGGGGGAACTACGAGCAGTACTTC.